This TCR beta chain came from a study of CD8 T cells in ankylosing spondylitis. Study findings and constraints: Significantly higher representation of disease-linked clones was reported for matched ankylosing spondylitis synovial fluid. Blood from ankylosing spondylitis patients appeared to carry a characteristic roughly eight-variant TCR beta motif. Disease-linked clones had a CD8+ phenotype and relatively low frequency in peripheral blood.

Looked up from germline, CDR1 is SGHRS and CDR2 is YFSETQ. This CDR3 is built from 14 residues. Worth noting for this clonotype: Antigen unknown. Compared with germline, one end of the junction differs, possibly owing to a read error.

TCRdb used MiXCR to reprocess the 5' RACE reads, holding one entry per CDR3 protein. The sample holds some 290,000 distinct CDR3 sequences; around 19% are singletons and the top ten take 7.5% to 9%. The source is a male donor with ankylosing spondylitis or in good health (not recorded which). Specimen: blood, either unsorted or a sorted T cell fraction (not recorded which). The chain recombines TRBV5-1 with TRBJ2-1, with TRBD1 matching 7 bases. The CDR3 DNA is TGCGCCAGCAGTCAGGGGGACGCCTACAATGAGCTGTTCTTC. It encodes CASSQGDAYNELFF.